The text below deals with one T cell receptor (beta chain). The antigen remains undetermined. One entry per CDR3 protein, called by TCRdb with MiXCR from the reads. The sample records about 890,000 distinct CDR3 sequences, approximately 33% being singletons. The source of the sample is a study of T cell repertoires in cytomegalovirus infection. Study findings and constraints: Across the ex vivo response, the dominant clonotypes were HLA-C-restricted CMV-specific TCR beta clonotypes.

Germline V gene data show CDR1 as DFQATT and CDR2 as SNEGSKA (reference sequence). The CDR3 totals 14 residues. V dropped 0 bases and J dropped 8 bases, with 16 bases sitting between them. The sequencing used cultured CD8+ T cells from PBMCs, collected from culture after CMV antigen stimulation. The source is a human donor in good health (CMV status not recorded). Some clones in this sample may be carry-over from other donors' samples. The chain uses TRBV20-1 and TRBJ1-2, with D unresolved. This CDR3 reads CSARDREDRRGYTF. Here the CDR3 DNA reads TGCAGTGCTAGAGACAGAGAAGATCGAAGAGGCTACACCTTC.